These T cell receptor beta chains were read from a single sample in a study of blood T cell repertoires in COVID-19. Method: immunoSEQ multiplex PCR; TCRdb's copy keeps in-frame clones and lacks some. The table shows 300,000 or so clones, with roughly 90% occurring only once. The specimen was peripheral blood. Every receptor here comes from a woman aged 25 to 39 with COVID-19, enrolled during active disease. Both conserved end residues are part of each CDR3. The D gene is left open where the match is weak. Part of the rows lack a size; the others show once, few, many or a class for expanded clones.

CDR3 length,clone size,V gene,D gene,J gene,CDR3 protein,CDR3 DNA
16,.,TRBV3-1/TRBV3-2,TRBD2,TRBJ2-1,CASSQGGTSGRGEQFF,TGTGCCAGCAGCCAAGGGGGGACTAGCGGGAGGGGTGAGCAGTTCTTC
16,.,TRBV27,TRBD2,TRBJ2-1,CASSSRTSGSNGEQFF,TGTGCCAGCAGTTCAAGGACTAGCGGGAGTAACGGTGAGCAGTTCTTC
15,.,TRBV19,TRBD1,TRBJ1-5,CASDPGQGLNQPQHF,TGTGCCAGTGACCCGGGACAGGGCCTAAATCAGCCCCAGCATTTT
15,.,TRBV7-2,TRBD1,TRBJ1-2,CASSSRTGEAYGYTF,TGTGCCAGCAGCTCCAGGACAGGGGAAGCCTATGGCTACACCTTC
15,.,TRBV6-6,.,TRBJ1-5,CASTDARGNNQPQHF,TGTGCCAGCACCGACGCCCGGGGTAACAATCAGCCCCAGCATTTT
13,.,TRBV2,TRBD1,TRBJ1-2,CASREGQGGGYTF,TGTGCCAGCAGGGAAGGACAGGGTGGTGGCTACACCTTC
15,.,TRBV7-9,TRBD1,TRBJ1-6,CASSLETGGNSPLHF,TGTGCCAGCAGCTTAGAGACAGGGGGCAATTCACCCCTCCACTTT
14,.,TRBV5-1,.,TRBJ2-7,CASSAEGLPYEQYF,TGCGCCAGCAGCGCAGAGGGATTACCCTACGAGCAGTACTTC
15,few,TRBV27,.,TRBJ2-1,CASSPSHPVYNEQFF,TGTGCCAGCAGTCCATCCCACCCGGTTTACAATGAGCAGTTCTTC
14,.,TRBV27,TRBD1,TRBJ2-5,CASGYRGSVKTQYF,TGTGCCAGCGGTTACAGGGGAAGCGTCAAGACCCAGTACTTC
12,.,TRBV28,.,TRBJ2-7,CASSGHVYEQYF,TGTGCCAGCAGTGGACACGTCTACGAGCAGTACTTC
16,.,TRBV11-2,.,TRBJ2-3,CASSLVRPTSTDTQYF,TGTGCCAGCAGCTTAGTGCGGCCCACTAGCACAGATACGCAGTATTTT
11,.,TRBV15,.,TRBJ2-3,CATRGLDTQYF,TGTGCCACCAGGGGACTAGATACGCAGTATTTT
16,.,TRBV28,.,TRBJ2-7,CASSSPSGHTGMEQYF,TGTGCCAGCAGTTCCCCCAGCGGGCATACGGGGATGGAGCAGTACTTC
16,.,TRBV3-1/TRBV3-2,TRBD1,TRBJ2-2,CASSPRTGPNTGELFF,TGTGCCAGCAGCCCAAGGACAGGACCGAACACCGGGGAGCTGTTTTTT
14,once,TRBV19,TRBD2,TRBJ2-7,CASSLTSGDYEQYF,TGTGCCAGTAGTCTGACTAGCGGGGACTACGAGCAGTACTTC
16,.,TRBV5-4,TRBD2,TRBJ2-1,CASSLAPSGMVWEQFF,TGTGCCAGCAGCTTGGCCCCTAGCGGGATGGTATGGGAGCAGTTCTTC
13,.,TRBV29-1,.,TRBJ2-7,CSARDTLSYEQYF,TGCAGCGCGCGGGACACTCTCTCCTACGAGCAGTACTTC
12,.,TRBV28,.,TRBJ1-2,CASSLEGAGYTF,TGTGCCAGCAGTTTAGAAGGGGCTGGCTACACCTTC
16,.,TRBV3-1/TRBV3-2,.,TRBJ1-5,CASSQDRGGAGQPQHF,TGTGCCAGCAGCCAAGATAGGGGGGGCGCAGGTCAGCCCCAGCATTTT
12,.,TRBV24-1,TRBD1,TRBJ2-1,CATRDRGSEQFF,TGTGCCACCCGCGACAGGGGGAGTGAGCAGTTCTTC
14,.,TRBV10-1,.,TRBJ2-1,CASSAGGANNEQFF,TGCGCCAGCAGTGCTGGGGGCGCAAACAATGAGCAGTTCTTC
16,.,TRBV5-1,TRBD2,TRBJ2-1,CASSPTSAGGYNEQFF,TGCGCCAGCAGTCCAACCTCAGCGGGAGGCTACAATGAGCAGTTCTTC